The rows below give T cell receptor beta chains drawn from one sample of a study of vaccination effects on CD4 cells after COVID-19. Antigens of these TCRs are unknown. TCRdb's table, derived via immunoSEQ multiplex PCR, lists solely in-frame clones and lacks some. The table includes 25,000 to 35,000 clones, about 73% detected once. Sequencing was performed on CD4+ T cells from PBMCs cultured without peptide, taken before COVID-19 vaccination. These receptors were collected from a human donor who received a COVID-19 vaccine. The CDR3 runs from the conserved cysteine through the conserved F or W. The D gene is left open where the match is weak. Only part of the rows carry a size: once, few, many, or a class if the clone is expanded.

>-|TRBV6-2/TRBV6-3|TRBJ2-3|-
CASSYSAKDTQYF
TGTGCCAGCAGTTACAGCGCGAAAGATACGCAGTATTTT
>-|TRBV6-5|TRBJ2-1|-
CASSRGVHNEQFF
TGTGCCAGCTCGAGAGGGGTCCACAATGAGCAGTTCTTC
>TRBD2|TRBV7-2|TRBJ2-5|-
CASSTSRTSGVKETQYF
TGTGCCAGCAGCACATCCCGGACTAGCGGGGTAAAAGAGACCCAGTACTTC
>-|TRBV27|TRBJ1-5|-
CASSGQTDQPQHF
TGTGCCAGCAGTGGTCAAACTGATCAGCCCCAGCATTTT
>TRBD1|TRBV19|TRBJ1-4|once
CASAIPRQGRREKLFF
TGTGCCAGCGCCATCCCCCGACAGGGCCGACGGGAAAAACTGTTTTTT
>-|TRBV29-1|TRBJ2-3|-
CSHGMGTDTQYF
TGCAGCCATGGTATGGGCACAGATACGCAGTATTTT
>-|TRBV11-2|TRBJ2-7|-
CASSLEYGSSYEQYF
TGTGCCAGCAGCTTAGAGTACGGAAGCTCCTACGAGCAGTACTTC
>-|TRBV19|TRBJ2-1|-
CASSILHSNNEQFF
TGTGCCAGTAGTATCCTACACTCTAACAATGAGCAGTTCTTC
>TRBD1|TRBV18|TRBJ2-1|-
CASSPKRRAGGVSGDEQFF
TGTGCCAGCTCACCCAAACGACGTGCAGGGGGCGTTTCGGGGGATGAGCAGTTCTTC
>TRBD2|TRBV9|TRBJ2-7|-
CASSASGGEYEQYF
TGTGCCAGCAGCGCTAGCGGGGGGGAGTACGAGCAGTACTTC
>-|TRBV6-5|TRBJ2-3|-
CASTGPNTQYF
TGTGCCAGCACCGGGCCTAATACGCAGTATTTT
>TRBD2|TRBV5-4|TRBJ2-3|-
CASSLVGSGGHSTDTQYF
TGTGCCAGCAGCTTGGTAGGTAGCGGGGGCCATAGCACAGATACGCAGTATTTT
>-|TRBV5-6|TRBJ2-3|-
CASSLAGALTDTQYF
TGTGCCAGCAGCTTGGCGGGGGCACTCACAGATACGCAGTATTTT
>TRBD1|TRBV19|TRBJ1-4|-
CASSLPGQAEKLFF
TGTGCCAGTAGTCTTCCGGGACAGGCTGAAAAACTGTTTTTT
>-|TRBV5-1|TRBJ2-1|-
CASSLGGRSYNEQFF
TGCGCCAGCAGCTTGGGAGGGCGGTCCTACAATGAGCAGTTCTTC
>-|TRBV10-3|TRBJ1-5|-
CAISLQSHQPQHF
TGTGCCATCAGCTTGCAATCTCATCAGCCCCAGCATTTT
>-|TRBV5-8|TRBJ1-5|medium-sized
CASSPYNQPQHF
TGTGCCAGCAGCCCTTACAATCAGCCCCAGCATTTT
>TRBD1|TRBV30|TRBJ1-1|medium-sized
CAWSPRQGARTKVTEAFF
TGTGCCTGGAGTCCTCGCCAGGGGGCGCGAACTAAGGTCACTGAAGCTTTCTTT
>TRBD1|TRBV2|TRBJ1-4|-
CASSYGTVYEKLFF
TGTGCCAGCAGTTACGGGACAGTATACGAAAAACTGTTTTTT
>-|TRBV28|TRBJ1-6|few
CASSFNRDSPLHF
TGTGCCAGCAGTTTCAACAGGGATTCACCCCTCCACTTT
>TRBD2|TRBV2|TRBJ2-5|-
CASSQTSGRLKTQYF
TGTGCCAGCAGTCAGACTAGCGGGAGGTTGAAGACCCAGTACTTC
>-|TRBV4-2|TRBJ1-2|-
CASSQDGPALYGYTF
TGTGCCAGCAGCCAAGATGGACCAGCGCTCTATGGCTACACCTTC
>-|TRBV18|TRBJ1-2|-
CASSRPEGNYGYTF
TGTGCCAGCTCACGGCCGGAAGGGAACTATGGCTACACCTTC
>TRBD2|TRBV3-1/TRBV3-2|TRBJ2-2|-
CASRGTIGITGELFF
TGTGCCAGCAGAGGGACTATCGGGATTACCGGGGAGCTGTTTTTT
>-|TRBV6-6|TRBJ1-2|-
CASGMDSNYGYTF
TGTGCCAGCGGAATGGACAGTAACTATGGCTACACCTTC
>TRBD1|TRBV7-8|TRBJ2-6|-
CASSSDRAGANVLTF
TGTGCCAGCAGCTCAGACAGGGCTGGGGCCAACGTCCTGACTTTC
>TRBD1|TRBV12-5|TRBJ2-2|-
CASGPPGTVPGSGELFF
TGTGCTAGTGGTCCCCCTGGGACAGTTCCCGGATCCGGGGAGCTGTTTTTT
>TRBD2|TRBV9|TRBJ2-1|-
CASSVVPASGGPSMNEQFF
TGTGCCAGCAGCGTAGTACCGGCTAGCGGGGGGCCCTCGATGAATGAGCAGTTCTTC
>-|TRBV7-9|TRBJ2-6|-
CASSLEASGANVLTF
TGTGCCAGCAGCTTAGAAGCCTCTGGGGCCAACGTCCTGACTTTC
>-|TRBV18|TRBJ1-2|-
CASSPYEDSDGYTF
TGTGCCAGCTCACCATATGAAGATTCGGATGGCTACACCTTC
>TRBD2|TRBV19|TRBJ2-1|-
CASSIPSGILYNEQFF
TGTGCCAGTAGTATTCCCAGCGGGATTCTATACAATGAGCAGTTCTTC